This T cell receptor beta chain is drawn from a study of technical replicates of blood from a handful of donors (dated by TCRdb to about 2017). Notes on this clone: Its target antigen remains unknown. No base-level quality is on record; no much larger clone is a single base apart.

Measured from the cysteine to the phenylalanine, the CDR3 is 13 residues long. This entry keeps only the CDR3 DNA: 39 bases, framed from base 1. The germline V gene (reference sequence) gives CDR1 as SGHNT and CDR2 as YYREEE. The V end loses 6 bases and the J end loses 6 bases, and a stretch of 15 bases separates them. Receptors were amplified or captured by the immunoSEQ multiplex PCR assay. This is the immuneACCESS table as TCRdb keeps it, with only in-frame sequences that have V and J called. A part of the clones is gone; compared with another copy, unresolved V genes explain less than half, and the rest is unexplained. The sample table records about 88,000 clones; 85% to 95% of these occur just once. The ten top clones hold around 0.3% of the sample.

Material: T cells isolated from PBMCs. This receptor was identified in a human donor in good health. The chain uses TRBV5-4 and TRBJ1-1, with a tentative D gene TRBD1 over 6 matching bases. This receptor carries the CDR3 CASNQFQGSEAFF. Read as DNA, the sequence is TGTGCCAGCAACCAATTCCAGGGGTCTGAAGCTTTCTTT.